This T cell receptor beta chain is drawn from a study of T cells in Graves' hyperthyroidism and ophthalmopathy. The wider study: Peripheral blood draws took place at initial diagnosis, ahead of any treatment. Study-wide points: Before onset, ophthalmopathy was predicted by the model a median around 6.5 months earlier. Most thyroid clonotypes expanded above 0.001 appeared in blood too.

Worth noting for this clonotype: The antigen is unknown.

CDR1 and CDR2 (germline): ENHRY, SYGVKD. V dropped 5 bases and J dropped 4 bases, with 32 bases sitting between them. The CDR3 sequence is 20 residues long. Not enrolled were patients with uncontrolled infection, other autoimmune disease, pregnancy or lactation. Amplification of TCR beta CDR3 regions used RNA as the template. First-round RT-PCR with HTBI primers amplified the TCR CDR3 region. TCRdb re-called the multiplex PCR reads through MiXCR, storing one row per CDR3 protein. The sample records roughly 630,000 distinct CDR3 sequences, 15% to 19% being singletons. The sequenced sample consisted of blood. The sequence derives from a woman younger than 45 with Graves' hyperthyroidism. V usage is TRBV10-3 and J usage is TRBJ1-2, with D perhaps TRBD1 (6 bases). The CDR3 bases are TGTGCCATCAGTCGGGGACACATGAGGGGGTCGCAGTCCCCGGGCTATGGCTACACCTTC. Translating gives CAISRGHMRGSQSPGYGYTF.